The 32 T cell receptor beta chains listed next were all sequenced from one sample in a study of T cell changes during pregnancy in multiple sclerosis. Libraries were prepared by immunoSEQ multiplex PCR; TCRdb keeps only in-frame clonotypes and omits some of them. The sample comprises 70,000 to 95,000 clones, almost 95% of which are singletons, and roughly 2.4% rests with the top ten. Source: peripheral blood, taken in the third trimester of pregnancy. These receptors came from a female donor with multiple sclerosis, enrolled in a pregnancy study.

V gene TRBV28 combines with J gene TRBJ1-5, with D uncertain. The CDR3 extends over 15 amino acids. Trimming removed 4 bases from V and 0 bases from J, with 10 bases in between. Germline CDR1 MDHEN, CDR2 SYDVKM. CDR3 region: CASSWLGDSNQPQHF. The DNA for the CDR3 is TGTGCCAGCAGTTGGCTCGGGGATAGCAATCAGCCCCAGCATTTT.

The chain carries TRBV5-1 and TRBJ2-3; D is perhaps TRBD1 (6 bases). This CDR3 has 19 residues. CDR1 and CDR2 from the germline V gene are SGHRS and YFSETQ. V was trimmed by 4 bases and J by 6 bases, leaving 30 bases between them. The CDR3 DNA reads TGCGCCAGCAGCCCGATTGGGGACACAGGTAGCAGATTTTCCGATACGCAGTATTTT. Amino acid sequence: CASSPIGDTGSRFSDTQYF.

The chain couples TRBV7-8 to TRBJ1-2, with D unclear. This CDR3 comprises 14 residues. The germline V gene encodes CDR1 SGHVS and CDR2 FQNEAQ. The germline V and J ends were trimmed by 3 bases and 0 bases, with 8 bases remaining between them. Written as DNA, the CDR3 is TGTGCCAGCAGCTTGACACCAACTAACTATGGCTACACCTTC. Its protein is CASSLTPTNYGYTF. Looking up the rest from reference TRBV7-8 and TRBJ1-2 gives the full variable domain: GAGVSQSPRYKVAKRGQDVALRCDPISGHVSLFWYQQALGQGPEFLTYFQNEAQLDKSGLPSDRFFAERPEGSVSTLKIQRTQQEDSAVYLCASSLTPTNYGYTFGSGTRLTVV.

V gene TRBV7-9 combines with J gene TRBJ2-5; D possibly corresponds to TRBD2 (6 bases). The end of the DNA is better explained by TRBJ2-7, so the J call may be wrong. Germline V gene sequence: CDR1 SEHNR, CDR2 FQNEAQ (reference sequence). The CDR3 runs 15 residues. The DNA for the CDR3 is TGTGCCAGCAGCTTAGGGTCGGGAGTAAAATACGAGCAGTACTTC. Translation: CASSLGSGVKYEQYF.

CDR3 nucleotides: TGTGCCAGCAGGGACTCGGACTCCTACAATGAGCAGTTCTTC. Its translation: CASRDSDSYNEQFF. The chain has TRBV28 and TRBJ2-1; tentatively, D is TRBD2 (5 bases). Germline V lookup: CDR1 MDHEN, CDR2 SYDVKM. The CDR3 has 14 amino acids. V was trimmed by 6 bases and J by 0 bases, leaving 9 bases between them.

This clone was observed a single time. The rearrangement uses TRBV11-3 and TRBJ1-1; D remains unclear. The CDR3 loop spans 13 amino acids. V lost 0 bases, J lost 10 bases, and 12 bases lay in between. Germline CDR1 reads SGHNT; CDR2 reads YENEEA. The CDR3 loop is CASSLDGQSRAFF. The CDR3 coding sequence is TGTGCCAGCAGCTTAGATGGGCAAAGCAGAGCTTTCTTT.

In regard to this clone: Other nucleotide sequences in the sample specify the same CDR3. The CDR3 loop reads CASSYSGGTGNTIYF. The CDR3 DNA is TGTGCCAGCAGTTACTCGGGGGGGACTGGAAACACCATATATTTT. The genes are TRBV6-5 and TRBJ1-3, with a possible D match to TRBD1 (5 bases). Per germline, CDR1 MNHEY and CDR2 SVGAGI. Trimming removed 0 bases from V and 2 bases from J, with 8 bases in between. The CDR3 covers 15 residues.

In this sample, this clone turned up a few times. The chain joins TRBV6-4 to TRBJ2-2; TRBD1 matches at 7 bases. Germline V gives CDR1 MRHNA, CDR2 SNTAGT. This CDR3 is built from 13 residues. The J segment lost 5 bases and the V segment lost 6 bases, leaving 3 bases of the junction unmatched. Here the CDR3 DNA reads TGTGCCAGCAGGGGACAGTCTACCGGGGAGCTGTTTTTT. The encoded protein is CASRGQSTGELFF.

J is TRBJ2-3 and V is TRBV4-2; the D gene is possibly TRBD2 (6 bases). V was cut by 0 bases and J by 3 bases, with 13 bases left in between. There are 16 residues in the CDR3. The germline gives CDR1 LGHNA, CDR2 YNFKEQ. CDR3: CASSQDWREGTDTQYF. Here the CDR3 DNA reads TGTGCCAGCAGCCAAGATTGGAGGGAAGGAACAGATACGCAGTATTTT.

This chain links TRBV6-5 with TRBJ1-2, with 8 bases fitting TRBD1. The CDR3 totals 16 residues. The V segment lost 0 bases and the J segment 4 bases; nucleotides outside the gene matches: 7. Germline assignment: CDR1 MNHEY and CDR2 SVGAGI. CDR3 residues: CASSYSTGADFYGYTF. The CDR3 DNA follows: TGTGCCAGCAGTTACTCGACAGGGGCCGATTTCTATGGCTACACCTTC.

The rearrangement uses TRBV28 and TRBJ1-5; D gene ambiguous. The germline CDR1 and CDR2 sequences are MDHEN and SYDVKM. V lost 4 bases and J 2 bases, leaving 15 bases between the germline ends. CDR3 length: 16 amino acids. The CDR3 nucleotides read TGTGCCAGCAGTTCCTCCCTCTGGGCACGCAATCAGCCCCAGCATTTT. Translation gives CASSSSLWARNQPQHF.

This clone was recorded once. J is TRBJ2-3 and V is TRBV5-4; 7 bases are a match to TRBD2. V dropped 5 bases and J dropped 4; count of bases not matched to a gene: 7. The CDR3 sequence is 14 residues long. Germline CDR1 and CDR2: SGHNT and YYREEE (reference sequence). The CDR3 here is CASSLADRADTQYF. CDR3 in DNA: TGTGCCAGCAGTCTAGCGGATCGAGCAGATACGCAGTATTTT.

Notes on this clone: One junction end disagrees with the germline gene, perhaps due to a read error. The chain couples TRBV5-4 to TRBJ2-1; TRBD2 matches at 15 bases. The V gene's germline CDR1 is SGHNT and CDR2 YYREEE (reference sequence). The CDR3 has 20 amino acids. The CDR3 region has the DNA TGTGCCAGCACCTTGGGGCCTCCGGGACTAGCGGGAGGAATCTACAATGAGCAGTTCTTC. It encodes CASTLGPPGLAGGIYNEQFF. Complete variable domain (other parts from reference TRBV5-4 and TRBJ2-1): ETGVTQSPTHLIKTRGQQVTLRCSSQSGHNTVSWYQQALGQGPQFIFQYYREEENGRGNFPPRFSGLQFPNYSSELNVNALELDDSALYLCASTLGPPGLAGGIYNEQFFGPGTRLTVL.

This sequence joins TRBV5-1 and TRBJ2-1; D may be TRBD2 (6 bases). CDR3 length equals 16 residues. Germline lookup yields CDR1 SGHRS and CDR2 YFSETQ. The V end was cut by 5 bases, the J end by 0 bases, with 15 bases between. The CDR3: CASRVLGGGSYNEQFF. CDR3 nucleotide sequence: TGCGCCAGCAGGGTACTGGGGGGAGGCTCCTACAATGAGCAGTTCTTC.

The chain uses TRBV5-1 and TRBJ1-2; possibly TRBD1 for D (5 bases). The CDR3 is 14 amino acids. Trimming removed 0 bases at V and 3 bases at J, with 9 bases between. The germline gives CDR1 SGHRS, CDR2 YFSETQ. CDR3 amino acids: CASSLEGGDYGYTF. The CDR3 bases are TGCGCCAGCAGCTTGGAGGGAGGGGACTATGGCTACACCTTC.

The chain has TRBV10-3 and TRBJ1-1, with D perhaps matching TRBD1 (6 bases). The length of the CDR3 is 15 residues. The germline gives CDR1 ENHRY, CDR2 SYGVKD. Between the trimmed V and J ends, which lost 0 bases and 0 bases, there was a span of 8 bases. CDR3 sequence: CAISESGTLNTEAFF. In DNA, the CDR3 is TGTGCCATCAGTGAGTCCGGGACACTGAACACTGAAGCTTTCTTT.

This sequence joins TRBV6-5 and TRBJ1-5; no clear D gene. Trimming removed 5 bases at V and 2 bases at J, with 13 bases between. CDR3 length: 15 residues. The germline V gene encodes CDR1 MNHEY and CDR2 SVGAGI. CDR3 sequence: CASSVRDQGNQPQHF. Written as DNA, the CDR3 is TGTGCCAGCAGTGTCCGGGATCAAGGCAATCAGCCCCAGCATTTT.

The chain recombines TRBV11-2 with TRBJ2-7; D may be TRBD1 (6 bases). Germline loops: CDR1 SGHAT, CDR2 FQNNGV. The CDR3 extends over 14 amino acids. V was trimmed by 9 bases and J by 0 bases, leaving 15 bases between them. CDR3 nucleotide sequence: TGTGCCAGTCGATGGGACACGATCTCCTACGAGCAGTACTTC. This encodes CASRWDTISYEQYF.

V and J are TRBV7-2 and TRBJ1-5; D is uncertain. Deletions cut 3 bases from V and 8 bases from J, with 14 bases between. CDR1 and CDR2 (germline): SGHTA, FQGNSA. The CDR3 runs 14 residues. CDR3 DNA: TGTGCCAGCAGCTTGCTGGCGGGATGGGAGCCCCAGCATTTT. Its protein is CASSLLAGWEPQHF.

The chain has TRBV14 and TRBJ1-2; D gene ambiguous. Germline V gives CDR1 SGHDN, CDR2 FVKESK. The CDR3 is made up of 13 amino acids. The germline V and J ends were trimmed by 5 bases and 7 bases, with 14 bases remaining between them. CDR3 in DNA: TGTGCCAGCAGCGATGCCCGGGTGGGTGGCTACACCTTC. Its protein is CASSDARVGGYTF.

The genes are TRBV2 and TRBJ2-7, with 7 nucleotides matching TRBD2. In germline, CDR1 is SNHLY, CDR2 FYNNEI. The J segment lost 4 bases and the V segment lost 11 bases, leaving 11 bases of the junction unmatched. The length of the CDR3 is 13 residues. The CDR3 DNA follows: TGTGCCGGCCGGGACTATCCGTTGTACGAGCAGTACTTC. It specifies CAGRDYPLYEQYF.

V and J are TRBV30 and TRBJ1-1; D not certain. Germline CDR1 and CDR2: GTSNPN and SVGIG (reference sequence). This CDR3 comprises 11 residues. Trimming removed 4 bases from V and 11 bases from J, with 14 bases in between. Here the CDR3 reads CAWKAATPAFF. Here the CDR3 DNA reads TGTGCCTGGAAGGCGGCAACGCCGGCTTTCTTT.

This sequence joins TRBV30 and TRBJ2-7, with 8 bases that match TRBD1. This CDR3 is built from 14 residues. Germline-derived CDR1 and CDR2 are GTSNPN and SVGIG (reference sequence). V was pared by 3 bases and J by 0 bases, with 4 bases of the junction left unmatched. The DNA for the CDR3 is TGTGCCTGGAGCCCGGACAGGGACTCCTACGAGCAGTACTTC. The encoded protein is CAWSPDRDSYEQYF. The variable domain in full, with the rest retrieved from reference TRBV30 and TRBJ2-7, is SQTIHQWPATLVQPVGSPLSLECTVEGTSNPNLYWYRQAAGRGLQLLFYSVGIGQISSEVPQNLSASRPQDRQFILSSKKLLLSDSGFYLCAWSPDRDSYEQYFGPGTRLTVT.

This chain uses TRBV5-4 with TRBJ2-5; tentative D call: TRBD1 (5 bases). V lost 2 bases and J lost 2, with 7 bases in between. In germline, CDR1 is SGHNT, CDR2 YYREEE (reference sequence). CDR3 size: 13 residues. CDR3 nucleotide sequence: TGTGCCAGCAGCTTATCAGGGCAAGAGACCCAGTACTTC. This translates into CASSLSGQETQYF.

This chain uses TRBV30 with TRBJ2-5; 7 nucleotides match TRBD2. V trimming: 0 bases; J trimming: 3 bases; junction bases outside the gene matches: 4. The CDR3 contains 14 residues. The V gene's germline CDR1 is GTSNPN and CDR2 SVGIG (reference sequence). CDR3 in amino acids: CAWSVLGGEETQYF. Here the CDR3 DNA reads TGTGCCTGGAGTGTACTTGGGGGGGAAGAGACCCAGTACTTC.

In its sample, this clone was seen once. CDR3 protein: CASIDSRSGANVLTF. The CDR3 nucleotides read TGTGCCAGCATTGATTCCCGCTCTGGGGCCAACGTCCTGACTTTC. The V and J genes are TRBV2 and TRBJ2-6; D unclear. Per the germline V gene, CDR1 is SNHLY and CDR2 is FYNNEI. V lost 7 bases and J lost 0, with 10 bases in between. This CDR3 is 15 amino acids long.

The chain is built from TRBV6-5 and TRBJ1-1; 7 positions match TRBD1. V gave up 8 bases and J gave up 4 bases; unmatched junction bases: 13. The CDR3 contains 15 residues. The V gene's germline CDR1 is MNHEY and CDR2 SVGAGI. CDR3 region: CASSKGAMVGTEAFF. The CDR3 coding sequence is TGTGCCAGCTCCAAGGGGGCCATGGTGGGCACTGAAGCTTTCTTT.

Note on this clone: At the DNA level, this CDR3 is encoded by other sequences in the same sample as well. This chain uses TRBV9 with TRBJ2-1; D remains unclear. Germline CDR1 reads SGDLS; CDR2 reads YYNGEE. Trimming left V 0 bases short and J 5 bases short, with 6 bases between. This CDR3 has 13 residues. The CDR3 DNA is TGTGCCAGCAGCGTAGCCCCGGACAATGAGCAGTTCTTC. Protein sequence: CASSVAPDNEQFF. The complete variable domain, with remaining parts taken from reference TRBV9 and TRBJ2-1, reads DSGVTQTPKHLITATGQRVTLRCSPRSGDLSVYWYQQSLDQGLQFLIQYYNGEERAKGNILERFSAQQFPDLHSELNLSSLELGDSALYFCASSVAPDNEQFFGPGTRLTVL.

V gene TRBV19 combines with J gene TRBJ2-7; D possibly corresponds to TRBD2 (5 bases). The germline V and J ends were trimmed by 2 bases and 6 bases, with 8 bases remaining between them. Germline V lookup: CDR1 LNHDA, CDR2 SQIVND (reference sequence). CDR3 length: 12 amino acids. The CDR3: CASSIQGGEQYF. DNA for the CDR3: TGTGCCAGTAGTATACAAGGAGGCGAGCAGTACTTC.

This clone occurred once. The chain couples TRBV9 to TRBJ2-2; D possibly corresponds to TRBD1 (6 bases). Between the trimmed V and J ends, which lost 0 bases and 1 base, there was a span of 13 bases. The CDR3 totals 17 residues. From germline, CDR1 is SGDLS and CDR2 YYNGEE. The CDR3 reads CASSVGVRQVNTGELFF. The CDR3 DNA follows: TGTGCCAGCAGCGTAGGGGTGAGACAGGTGAACACCGGGGAGCTGTTTTTT. Together with reference TRBV9 and TRBJ2-2, the CDR3 gives the full variable domain: DSGVTQTPKHLITATGQRVTLRCSPRSGDLSVYWYQQSLDQGLQFLIQYYNGEERAKGNILERFSAQQFPDLHSELNLSSLELGDSALYFCASSVGVRQVNTGELFFGEGSRLTVL.

This clone has just one count. V usage is TRBV6-1 and J usage is TRBJ2-1; 12 nucleotides match TRBD2. The CDR3 is made up of 15 amino acids. V gave up 4 bases and J gave up 8 bases; unmatched junction bases: 6. Germline V gene lookup returns CDR1 MNHNS and CDR2 SASEGT. The CDR3, as DNA: TGTGCCAGCAGTGGCCGGACTAGCGGGACTTATGAGCAGTTCTTC. This gives the protein CASSGRTSGTYEQFF.

V is TRBV27 and J is TRBJ2-2; weak D call: TRBD2 (6 bases). Germline values: CDR1 MNHEY, CDR2 SMNVEV (reference sequence). This CDR3 is built from 15 residues. The ends were cut back, 3 bases at V and 0 bases at J, with 8 bases in the middle. The CDR3 DNA reads as TGTGCCAGCAGTTTTGGCGGGACGAACACCGGGGAGCTGTTTTTT. It specifies CASSFGGTNTGELFF.